These T cell receptor beta chains were read from a single sample in a study of early T cells in non-severe SARS-CoV-2 infection. TCRdb re-called the 5' RACE reads with MiXCR, one entry per CDR3 protein. The sample consists of under 85,000 distinct CDR3 sequences, around 10% of them appearing once. The sequenced sample consisted of whole blood. The receptor set was obtained from an adult who was a healthcare worker with PCR-confirmed SARS-CoV-2 infection or an uninfected control (not recorded which). The CDR3 runs from the conserved cysteine through the conserved F or W. The D gene is left open where the match is weak. Not every row has a clone size; where given, it reads once, few, many or a size class.

.,15,TRBJ2-2,TRBV7-9,many,TGTGCCAGCAGCTTAATCGGGGACCGGGCCGGGGAGCTGTTTTTT,CASSLIGDRAGELFF
.,13,TRBJ2-7,TRBV3-1,.,TGTGCCAGCAGCCGTTACCCGGGACGGGAACGGTACTTC,CASSRYPGRERYF
.,14,TRBJ1-2,TRBV18,many,TGTGCCAGCTCACGAACAGCAGGCGCATATGGCTACACCTTC,CASSRTAGAYGYTF
TRBD1,14,TRBJ1-1,TRBV14,.,TGTGCCAGCAGCCAGTTCACAGGGGACACTGAAGCTTTCTTT,CASSQFTGDTEAFF
.,15,TRBJ1-2,TRBV6-6,many,TGTGCCAGCAGCCCCCCCGGAGGGGAAGCGCAAGGCTACACCTTC,CASSPPGGEAQGYTF
.,15,TRBJ2-7,TRBV12-3/TRBV12-4,few,TGTGCCAGCAGCCGAAACTCCGCCAGGGGAAGCGAGCAGTACTTC,CASSRNSARGSEQYF
.,13,TRBJ2-7,TRBV6-6,few,TGTGCCAGCAGTTACCCCCCCTCCTACGAGCAGTACTTC,CASSYPPSYEQYF
TRBD1,13,TRBJ2-2,TRBV10-3,few,TGTGCCAGCGGACAGGGTTGGACCGGGGAGCTGTTTTTT,CASGQGWTGELFF
TRBD2,15,TRBJ2-7,TRBV6-6,few,TGTGCCAGCAGACGACTAGCGGGGGGAGACTACGAGCAGTACTTC,CASRRLAGGDYEQYF
.,14,TRBJ2-6,TRBV5-1,.,TGCGCCAGCAGCTTGAGGACCCCGGCCAACGTCCTGACTTTC,CASSLRTPANVLTF
.,15,TRBJ2-3,TRBV5-1,few,TGCGCCAGCAGCTTGGAGGCGCTACCGGCAGATACGCAGTATTTT,CASSLEALPADTQYF
.,15,TRBJ1-2,TRBV3-1,few,TGTGCCAGCAGCTATGGACAACTAGCTAACTATGGCTACACCTTC,CASSYGQLANYGYTF
.,14,TRBJ1-1,TRBV6-2/TRBV6-3,.,TGTGCCAGCAGCAGCCCCCGGGTGTACACTGAAGCTTTCTTT,CASSSPRVYTEAFF
.,13,TRBJ2-1,TRBV12-3/TRBV12-4,many,TGTGCCAGCACCGGCGCTGGGGGCAATGAGCAGTTCTTC,CASTGAGGNEQFF
.,17,TRBJ2-1,TRBV24-1,.,TGTGCCACCAGTAATACCTGGGGCAGAAGCTCCTACAATGAGCAGTTCTTC,CATSNTWGRSSYNEQFF
TRBD1,15,TRBJ1-5,TRBV28,.,TGTGCCAGCAGTTTCTTGACAGGGGGGACGCAGCCCCAGCATTTT,CASSFLTGGTQPQHF
TRBD1,18,TRBJ2-1,TRBV6-5,.,TGTGCCAGCAGTGCCGACAGGGGTCAGGCGGACCTTTACAATGAGCAGTTCTTC,CASSADRGQADLYNEQFF
.,13,TRBJ2-3,TRBV29-1,few,TGCAGCGTTGAAGGAGGGCCTGGGGATACGCAGTATTTT,CSVEGGPGDTQYF
.,13,TRBJ1-2,TRBV6-5,many,TGTGCCAGCACCCCACAGGGATTCATTGGCTACACCTTC,CASTPQGFIGYTF
TRBD2,15,TRBJ2-3,TRBV7-6,many,TGTGCCAGCAGCCTAGTTCCAGCGGGAGGTAATACGCAGTATTTT,CASSLVPAGGNTQYF
.,15,TRBJ2-7,TRBV12-3/TRBV12-4,few,TGTGCCAGCAGGGGGTCCCGTTCGGTCCTCTACGAGCAGTACTTC,CASRGSRSVLYEQYF
TRBD2,13,TRBJ2-7,TRBV27,many,TGTGCCAGCAGGAGAGCGGGATACTACGAGCAGTACTTC,CASRRAGYYEQYF
TRBD2,13,TRBJ2-7,TRBV10-3,.,TGTGCCATCAGGGCGGGAGAGACCTACGAGCAGTACTTC,CAIRAGETYEQYF
TRBD1,15,TRBJ2-7,TRBV12-3/TRBV12-4,few,TGTGCCAGCAGTCCCCCCGGGACAGGGCCCCACGAGCAGTACTTC,CASSPPGTGPHEQYF
.,15,TRBJ1-4,TRBV12-3/TRBV12-4,.,TGTGCCAGCAGCCCCCGGGGGAGCGTTAATGAAAAACTGTTTTTT,CASSPRGSVNEKLFF
TRBD2,16,TRBJ2-1,TRBV10-2,.,TGCGCCAGCAGTGAGCAGCCGGGAGGGCCGTACAATGAGCAGTTCTTC,CASSEQPGGPYNEQFF
.,16,TRBJ2-7,TRBV7-8,many,TGTGCCAGCAGCCCCAGCGGGCAGGGATTCCCCTACGAGCAGTACTTC,CASSPSGQGFPYEQYF
TRBD2,16,TRBJ2-3,TRBV28,.,TGTGCCAGCAGTTCCCCCGGGGGGTCGTGGCGAGATACGCAGTATTTT,CASSSPGGSWRDTQYF
.,12,TRBJ1-2,TRBV28,few,TGTGCCAGCAGTTTCTCGGGACAAGGCTACACCTTC,CASSFSGQGYTF
.,8,TRBJ1-5,TRBV10-3,few,TGTCCAAATCAGCCCCAGCATTTT,CPNQPQHF
.,13,TRBJ2-6,TRBV6-6,few,TGTGCCAGCATCCACTCTGGGGCCAACGTCCTGACTTTC,CASIHSGANVLTF
TRBD1,16,TRBJ1-5,TRBV4-1,.,TGCGCCAGCAGCCAGACGGACAGGGCCTACAATCAGCCCCAGCATTTT,CASSQTDRAYNQPQHF
.,12,TRBJ1-1,TRBV29-1,many,TGCAGCGCTGCGCCTGGGAACACTGAAGCTTTCTTT,CSAAPGNTEAFF
.,15,TRBJ1-1,TRBV29-1,few,TGCAGCGTTGGCCCATCGGGGGCGCGGGACACTGAAGCTTTCTTT,CSVGPSGARDTEAFF
.,12,TRBJ1-4,TRBV29-1,few,TGCAGCGTTGCCTTGGGTAATGAAAAACTGTTTTTT,CSVALGNEKLFF
TRBD1,13,TRBJ2-2,TRBV11-2,many,TGTGCCTCCAAGACAGGGTTGACCGGGGAGCTGTTTTTT,CASKTGLTGELFF
TRBD1,16,TRBJ1-1,TRBV12-3/TRBV12-4,many,TGTGCCAGCAGTTTAGGGCGGACAGGGGGCAACACTGAAGCTTTCTTT,CASSLGRTGGNTEAFF
TRBD1,14,TRBJ1-6,TRBV2,.,TGTGCCAGCAGCGACAGGGGAGGGCATTCACCCCTCCACTTT,CASSDRGGHSPLHF
.,14,TRBJ2-5,TRBV5-1,.,TGCGCCAGCAGCTTGGATTTCCGGGGAGAGACCCAGTACTTC,CASSLDFRGETQYF
.,17,TRBJ2-7,TRBV21-1,few,TGTGCCAGCAGCCGTGGTGAGAGAGCTAGCGGGCGGTACGAGCAGTACTTC,CASSRGERASGRYEQYF
TRBD2,19,TRBJ2-1,TRBV7-2,.,TGTGCCAGCAGCACCTCGCGGACTAGCGGGATTAGGTCCTACAATGAGCAGTTCTTC,CASSTSRTSGIRSYNEQFF
.,13,TRBJ2-7,TRBV6-5,.,TGTGCCAGCAGGTCGGGTCCATCCTACGAGCAGTACTTC,CASRSGPSYEQYF
.,13,TRBJ2-3,TRBV6-6,.,TGTGCCAGCAGTGCCTCCCTCCAGTATACGCAGTATTTT,CASSASLQYTQYF
.,12,TRBJ2-7,TRBV6-6,few,TGTGCCAGCTCACTGGGGGAGAGCGAGCAGTACTTC,CASSLGESEQYF
.,13,TRBJ2-1,TRBV12-3/TRBV12-4,.,TGTGCCAGCAGTCCAGGTGCCTACAATGAGCAGTTCTTC,CASSPGAYNEQFF
.,14,TRBJ2-7,TRBV27,few,TGTGCCAGGGGGGAGGGGGCCCACTCCTACGAGCAGTACTTC,CARGEGAHSYEQYF
.,12,TRBJ2-2,TRBV11-2,.,TGTGCCAGCGCAATTGGGGCCGGGGAGCTGTTTTTT,CASAIGAGELFF
.,16,TRBJ2-7,TRBV5-1,few,TGCGCCAGCAGCTTGGTCATGTCGGACAGCTCCTACGAGCAGTACTTC,CASSLVMSDSSYEQYF
.,16,TRBJ2-3,TRBV27,.,TGTGCCAGCAGTTTATTTGCGGGGCCGAGCACAGATACGCAGTATTTT,CASSLFAGPSTDTQYF